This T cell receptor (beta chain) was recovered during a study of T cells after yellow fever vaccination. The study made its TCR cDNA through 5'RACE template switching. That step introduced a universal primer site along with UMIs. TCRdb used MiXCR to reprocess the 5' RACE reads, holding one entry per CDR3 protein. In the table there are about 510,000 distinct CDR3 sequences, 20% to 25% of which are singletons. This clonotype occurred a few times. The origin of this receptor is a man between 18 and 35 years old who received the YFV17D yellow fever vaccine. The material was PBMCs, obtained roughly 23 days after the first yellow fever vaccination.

CDR3 amino acids: CASRMLAVTKASTDTQYF. CDR3 coding DNA: TGTGCCAGTCGAATGTTAGCGGTAACTAAAGCTAGCACAGATACGCAGTATTTT. The chain recombines TRBV11-1 with TRBJ2-3, with a tentative D call TRBD2 (6 bases). The CDR3 sequence is 18 residues long. Trimming cost V 9 bases and J 0 bases, with 25 bases left between them. Germline V lookup: CDR1 SGHAT, CDR2 FQDESV (reference sequence).